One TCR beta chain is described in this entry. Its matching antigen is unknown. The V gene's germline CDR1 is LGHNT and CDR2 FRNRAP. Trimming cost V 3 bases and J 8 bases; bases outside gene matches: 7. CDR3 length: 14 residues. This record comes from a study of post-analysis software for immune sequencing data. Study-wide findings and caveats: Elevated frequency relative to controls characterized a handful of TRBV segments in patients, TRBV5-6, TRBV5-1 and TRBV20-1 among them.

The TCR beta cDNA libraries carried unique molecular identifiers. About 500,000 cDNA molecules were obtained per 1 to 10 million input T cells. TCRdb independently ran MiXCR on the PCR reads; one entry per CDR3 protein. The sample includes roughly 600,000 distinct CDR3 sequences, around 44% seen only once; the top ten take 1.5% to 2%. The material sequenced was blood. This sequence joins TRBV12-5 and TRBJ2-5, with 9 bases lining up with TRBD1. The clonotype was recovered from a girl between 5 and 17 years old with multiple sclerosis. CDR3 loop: CASGFPGQGGTQYF. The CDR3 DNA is TGTGCTAGTGGTTTTCCGGGACAGGGCGGAACCCAGTACTTC.